This TCR beta chain was recovered during a study of cytomegalovirus exposure and HLA in healthy donors. Study summary: The study's early data release held 80 million to 95 million unique TCRs from HLA-typed donors.

The PCR made use of 60 Vbeta and 13 Jbeta primers. TCRdb keeps only in-frame clones here, not all; method: immunoSEQ multiplex PCR. The sample holds approximately 260,000 clones, 70% to 90% seen once. Regarding this clone: The antigen remains unidentified.

Notes on the study in general: The majority of TCR sequences were rare, yet some public TCRs appeared in many donors. Cytomegalovirus-associated status was assigned to fewer than 200 TCR beta chains.

This TCR came from a woman aged 40 to 50 in good health and CMV-seropositive. Sequencing was performed on PBMCs.

The CDR3 nucleotides read TGTGCCAGCAGCCCCAATTCAGGTAGCAATCAGCCCCAGCATTTT. It is translated as CASSPNSGSNQPQHF. The chain combines TRBV7-9 with TRBJ1-5; no clear D. Looked up from germline, CDR1 is SEHNR and CDR2 is FQNEAQ (reference sequence). V was shortened by 5 bases and J by 0 bases, with 11 bases between the two germline ends. The CDR3 length is 15 residues.